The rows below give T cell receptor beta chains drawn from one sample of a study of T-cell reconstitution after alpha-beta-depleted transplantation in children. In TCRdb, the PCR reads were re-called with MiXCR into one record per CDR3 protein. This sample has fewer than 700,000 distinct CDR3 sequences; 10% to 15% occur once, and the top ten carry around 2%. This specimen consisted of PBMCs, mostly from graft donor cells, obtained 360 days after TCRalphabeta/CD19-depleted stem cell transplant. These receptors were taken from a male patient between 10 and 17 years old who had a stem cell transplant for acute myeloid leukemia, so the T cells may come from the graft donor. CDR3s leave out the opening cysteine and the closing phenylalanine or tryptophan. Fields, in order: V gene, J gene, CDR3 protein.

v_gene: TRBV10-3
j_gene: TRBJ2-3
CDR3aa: AISESTAGSTDTQY

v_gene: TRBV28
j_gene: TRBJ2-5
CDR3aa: ASTPGFQETQY

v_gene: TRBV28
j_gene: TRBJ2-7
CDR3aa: ASSLYTVSRVYIYEQY

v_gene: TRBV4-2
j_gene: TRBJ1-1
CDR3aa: ASTLGQGVTGGAEAF

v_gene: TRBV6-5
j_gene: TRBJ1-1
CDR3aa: ASSWPAGGGDTEAF

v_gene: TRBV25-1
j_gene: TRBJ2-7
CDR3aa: ASREDFYEQY

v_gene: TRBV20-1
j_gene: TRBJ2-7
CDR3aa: SAYGTGVSYEQY

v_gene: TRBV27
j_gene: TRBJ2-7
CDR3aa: ASSPAGGRPYEQY

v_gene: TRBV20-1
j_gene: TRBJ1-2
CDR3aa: SASRQGEWYGYT

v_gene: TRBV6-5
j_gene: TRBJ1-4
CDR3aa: ASSYPSGLGEKLF

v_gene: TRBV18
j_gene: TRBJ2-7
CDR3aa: ASSPSRLAGASYEQY

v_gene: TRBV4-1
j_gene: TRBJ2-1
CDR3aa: ASSQGSSGRAKGLEIEQF

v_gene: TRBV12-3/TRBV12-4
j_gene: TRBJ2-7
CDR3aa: ASRGTSGSRRSSYEQY

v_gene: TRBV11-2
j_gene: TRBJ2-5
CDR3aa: ASSLVSMGLAGAETQY

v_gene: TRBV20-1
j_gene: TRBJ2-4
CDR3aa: SVARPSKNIQY

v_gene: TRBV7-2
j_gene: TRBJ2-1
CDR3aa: ASSFQPLAGGYNEQF

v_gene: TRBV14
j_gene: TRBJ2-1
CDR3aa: ASSRGSTDYNEQF

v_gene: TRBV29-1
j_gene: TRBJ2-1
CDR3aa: SVPKGTSNEQF

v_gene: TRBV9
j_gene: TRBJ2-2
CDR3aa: ASSVVGGAGFTGELF

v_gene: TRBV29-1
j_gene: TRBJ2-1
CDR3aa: SAMGATASSYNEQF

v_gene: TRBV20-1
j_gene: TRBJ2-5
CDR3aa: SASVGGLGIETQY

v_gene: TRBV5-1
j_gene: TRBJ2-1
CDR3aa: ASSLLAERGMVDEQF

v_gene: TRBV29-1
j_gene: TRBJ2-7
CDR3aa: SAQGVVSYEQY

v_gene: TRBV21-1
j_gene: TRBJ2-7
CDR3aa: ASSKDILRPSSYEQY

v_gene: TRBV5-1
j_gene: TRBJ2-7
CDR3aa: ASSLVRQEDEQY

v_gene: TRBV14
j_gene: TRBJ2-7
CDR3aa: ASSQKPRWSGASYEQY

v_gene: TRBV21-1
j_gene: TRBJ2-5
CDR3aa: ASSKESRTGPLWGTQY

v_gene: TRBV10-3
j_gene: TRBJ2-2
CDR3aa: AISGGGTHDTGELF

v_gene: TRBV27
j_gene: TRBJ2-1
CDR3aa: ASSFSGRGSNEQF

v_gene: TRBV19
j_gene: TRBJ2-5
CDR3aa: ASSQGTSADGGETQY

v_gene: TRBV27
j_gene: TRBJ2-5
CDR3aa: ASRPARDRGGETQY

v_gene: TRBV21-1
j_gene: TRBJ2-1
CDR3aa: ASSSRSGTGVNEQF

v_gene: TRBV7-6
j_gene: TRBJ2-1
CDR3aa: ASSPTTEQF

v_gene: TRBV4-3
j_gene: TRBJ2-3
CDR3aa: ASSQVGTFSTDTQY

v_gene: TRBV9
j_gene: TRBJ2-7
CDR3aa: ASSRMTGSASYEQY

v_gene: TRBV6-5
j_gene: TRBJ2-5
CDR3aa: ASSLTRGSSVAQY

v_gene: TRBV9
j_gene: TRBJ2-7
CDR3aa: ASSGSSGEQY

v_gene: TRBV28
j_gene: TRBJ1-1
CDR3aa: ASTGRRNTEAF

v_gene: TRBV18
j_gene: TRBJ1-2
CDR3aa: ASSPPGQDNYGYT

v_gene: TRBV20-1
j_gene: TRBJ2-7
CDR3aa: SAMVGDSSYEQY

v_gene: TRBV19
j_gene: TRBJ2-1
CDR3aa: ASSKPEVRHEQF

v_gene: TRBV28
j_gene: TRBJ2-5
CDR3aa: ASSLTPARGETQY

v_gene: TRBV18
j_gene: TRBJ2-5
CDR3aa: ASSQHVSETQY

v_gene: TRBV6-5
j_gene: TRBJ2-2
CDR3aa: ASSYRGLAVGTGELF

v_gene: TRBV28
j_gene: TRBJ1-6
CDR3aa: ASSPPGGNSPLH

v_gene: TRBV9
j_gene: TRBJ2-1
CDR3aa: ASSAWGDFAYNEQF

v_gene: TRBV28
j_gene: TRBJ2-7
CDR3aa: ASSLLGYEQY

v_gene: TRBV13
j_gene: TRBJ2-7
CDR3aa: ASSRGQTNYEQY

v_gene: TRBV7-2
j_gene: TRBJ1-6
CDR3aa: ASSRPGDLVPLH

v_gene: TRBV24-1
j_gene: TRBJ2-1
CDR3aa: ALFAETRRYNEQF

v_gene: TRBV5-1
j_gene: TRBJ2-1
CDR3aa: ASSLLAGGPDEQF

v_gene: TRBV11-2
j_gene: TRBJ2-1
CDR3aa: ASSLDIMASGRSYNEQF

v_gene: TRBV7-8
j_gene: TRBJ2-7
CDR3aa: ASSPPGLADAYEQY

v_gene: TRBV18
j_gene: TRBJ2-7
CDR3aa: ASSPSLRDRDYEQY

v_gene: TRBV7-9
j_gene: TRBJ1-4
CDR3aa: ASSSFGGGLNEKLF

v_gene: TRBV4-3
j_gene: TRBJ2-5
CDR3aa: ASSQERTSGGGPQETQY

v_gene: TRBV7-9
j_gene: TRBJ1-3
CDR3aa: ASSLVDQVPGNTIY

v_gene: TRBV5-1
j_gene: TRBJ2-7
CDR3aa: ASKKIQGAMGSRSYEQY